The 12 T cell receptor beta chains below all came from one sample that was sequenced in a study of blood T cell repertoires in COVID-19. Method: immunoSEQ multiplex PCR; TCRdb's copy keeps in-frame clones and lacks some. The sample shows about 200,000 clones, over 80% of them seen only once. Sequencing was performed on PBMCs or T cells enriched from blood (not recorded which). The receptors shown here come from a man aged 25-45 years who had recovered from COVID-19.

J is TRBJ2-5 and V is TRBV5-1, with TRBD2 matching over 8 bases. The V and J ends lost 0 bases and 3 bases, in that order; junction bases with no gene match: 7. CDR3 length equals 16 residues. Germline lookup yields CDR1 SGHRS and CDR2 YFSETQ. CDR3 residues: CASSLGPGLEKETQYF. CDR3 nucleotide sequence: TGCGCCAGCAGCTTGGGGCCGGGACTAGAGAAAGAGACCCAGTACTTC.

The CDR3 coding sequence is TGTGCCAGCAGTCTACCCCACAGAGAGACCCAGTACTTC. The encoded protein is CASSLPHRETQYF. The chain carries TRBV6-5 and TRBJ2-5, with D unresolved. The CDR3 runs to 13 residues. CDR1 and CDR2 (germline): MNHEY, SVGAGI. Trimming took off 5 bases at V and 4 bases at J, with 11 bases between the two ends.

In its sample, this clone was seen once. CDR3 amino acids: CASSQGRAMNTEAFF. In DNA, the CDR3 is TGCGCCAGCAGCCAAGGCAGGGCCATGAACACTGAAGCTTTCTTT. The chain employs TRBV4-1 and TRBJ1-1; TRBD1 is a possible D gene (5 bases). CDR3 length: 15 residues. With 1 base removed from V and 0 bases from J, the gap between germline ends came to 9 bases. From germline, CDR1 is MGHRA and CDR2 YSYEKL.

The CDR3, as DNA: TGTGCCAGCAGCCCAAAGGGGGTTCCGAGCAATCAGCCCCAGCATTTT. Residues: CASSPKGVPSNQPQHF. The chain has TRBV3-1 (or the pseudogene TRBV3-2) and TRBJ1-5, with D perhaps TRBD1 (6 bases). CDR3 length: 16 residues. Germline-derived CDR1 and CDR2 are LGHDT and YNNKEL (reference sequence). Between the trimmed V and J ends, which lost 4 bases and 1 base, there was a span of 14 bases.

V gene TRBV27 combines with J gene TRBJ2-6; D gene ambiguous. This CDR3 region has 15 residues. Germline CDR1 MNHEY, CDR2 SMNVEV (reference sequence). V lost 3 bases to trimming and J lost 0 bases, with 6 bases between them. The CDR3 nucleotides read TGTGCCAGCAGTTTGTGGAGCTCTGGGGCCAACGTCCTGACTTTC. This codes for CASSLWSSGANVLTF.

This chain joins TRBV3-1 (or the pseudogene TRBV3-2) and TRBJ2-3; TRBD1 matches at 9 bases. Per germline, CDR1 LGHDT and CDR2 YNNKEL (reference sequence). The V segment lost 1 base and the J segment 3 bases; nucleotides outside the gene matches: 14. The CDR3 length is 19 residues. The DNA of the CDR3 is TGTGCCAGCAGCCAAGTCGTCCCGGGACAGGGAATCCTTACAGATACGCAGTATTTT. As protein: CASSQVVPGQGILTDTQYF.

CDR3 sequence (DNA): TGTGCCAGCAGCACCTGGACTAGCGGGAGAGCGCTATACTCCTACAATGAGCAGTTCTTC. Its protein product is CASSTWTSGRALYSYNEQFF. This rearrangement joins TRBV7-9 to TRBJ2-1; 13 nucleotides match TRBD2. Germline values: CDR1 SEHNR, CDR2 FQNEAQ (reference sequence). J lost 0 bases, V lost 5 bases, and 13 bases had no gene match. The CDR3 runs to 20 residues.

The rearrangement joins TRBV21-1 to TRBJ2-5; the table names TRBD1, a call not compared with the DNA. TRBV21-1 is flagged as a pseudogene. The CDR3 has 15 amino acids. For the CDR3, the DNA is TGTGCCAGCAGCACACTGGGGACAGGGGGGGTGACCCAGTACTTC. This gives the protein CASSTLGTGGVTQYF.

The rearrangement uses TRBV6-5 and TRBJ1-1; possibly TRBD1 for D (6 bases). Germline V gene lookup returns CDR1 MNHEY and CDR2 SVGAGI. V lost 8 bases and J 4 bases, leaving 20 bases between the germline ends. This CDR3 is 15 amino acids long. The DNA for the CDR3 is TGTGCCAGCGAACCGAATACACAGGGTGGCACTGAAGCTTTCTTT. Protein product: CASEPNTQGGTEAFF.

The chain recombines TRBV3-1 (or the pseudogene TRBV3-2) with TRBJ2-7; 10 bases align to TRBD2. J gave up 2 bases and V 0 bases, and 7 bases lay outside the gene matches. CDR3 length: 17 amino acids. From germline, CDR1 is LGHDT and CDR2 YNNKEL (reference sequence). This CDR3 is CASSQDGLAAGAYEQYF. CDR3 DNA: TGTGCCAGCAGCCAAGATGGACTAGCGGCCGGCGCCTACGAGCAGTACTTC.

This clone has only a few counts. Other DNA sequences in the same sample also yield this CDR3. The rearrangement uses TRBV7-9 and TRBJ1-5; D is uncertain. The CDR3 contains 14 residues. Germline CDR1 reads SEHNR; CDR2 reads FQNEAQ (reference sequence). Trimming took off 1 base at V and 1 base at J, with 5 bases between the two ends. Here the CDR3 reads CASSLGQSNQPQHF. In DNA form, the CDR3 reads TGTGCCAGCAGCTTAGGGCAGAGCAATCAGCCCCAGCATTTT.

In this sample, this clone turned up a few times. CDR3 sequence (DNA): TGCGCCAGCAGCCAAGGACTACAGGGGGATACGCAGTATTTT. It yields the protein CASSQGLQGDTQYF. This chain connects TRBV4-1 to TRBJ2-3; TRBD1 agrees at 7 bases. The CDR3 spans 14 residues. After removal of 1 base from V and 6 bases from J, the junction contained 4 bases not matched to a gene. CDR1 MGHRA and CDR2 YSYEKL come from the germline V gene.